This T cell receptor (beta chain) was found in a study of beta chain features in type 1 diabetes. In this sample, this clone turned up a few times. Expressed TCRB transcripts were sequenced because the isolated RNA had all been reverse transcribed beforehand. Clones were read by immunoSEQ multiplex PCR, and TCRdb kept only the in-frame ones, dropping some. The sample includes 850,000 to 900,000 clones, roughly a sixth of them seen just once. The V end was cut by 3 bases, the J end by 1 base, with 9 bases between. The CDR3 spans 14 residues. CDR1 and CDR2 from the germline V gene are SEHNR and FQNEAQ (reference sequence).

This sequence was found in a woman between 18 and 29 years old in good health. Sequenced: naive CD4+ T cells from blood. V gene TRBV7-9 combines with J gene TRBJ1-1, with D unclear. This chain's CDR3 is CASSFGPWNTEAFF. The CDR3 DNA sequence: TGTGCCAGCAGCTTCGGGCCCTGGAACACTGAAGCTTTCTTT.